This TCR beta chain was obtained from a study of T cell repertoires in cytomegalovirus infection. Study overall: Indications came from public TCR beta signatures; they pointed to CMV infection and to a matching HLA type.

Study-level findings and limits: Individuals carrying CMV plus the relevant HLA were identified by cumulative frequency of public TCR beta families. In two of eight donors, the top clonotype was HLA-C-restricted CMV-specific.

TCRdb reanalysed the reads using MiXCR and keeps one entry per CDR3 protein. The sample carries around 900,000 distinct CDR3 sequences, about 33% recorded once. This clonotype was recorded many times. The antigen remains undetermined. CDR1 is SGHVS, CDR2 FQNEAQ, per germline. Trimming removed 5 bases from V and 5 bases from J, with 13 bases in between. The CDR3 runs to 13 residues. The source was cultured CD8+ T cells from PBMCs, collected from culture after CMV antigen stimulation. The chain employs TRBV7-8 and TRBJ2-7; TRBD1 or TRBD2 may be the D gene (6 bases each). This receptor was obtained from a human donor in good health (CMV status not recorded). Some clones in this sample may be carry-over from other donors' samples. The CDR3 DNA reads TGTGCCAGCAGCCTTACGGGGGCTCACGAGCAGTACGTC. Its protein product is CASSLTGAHEQYV.